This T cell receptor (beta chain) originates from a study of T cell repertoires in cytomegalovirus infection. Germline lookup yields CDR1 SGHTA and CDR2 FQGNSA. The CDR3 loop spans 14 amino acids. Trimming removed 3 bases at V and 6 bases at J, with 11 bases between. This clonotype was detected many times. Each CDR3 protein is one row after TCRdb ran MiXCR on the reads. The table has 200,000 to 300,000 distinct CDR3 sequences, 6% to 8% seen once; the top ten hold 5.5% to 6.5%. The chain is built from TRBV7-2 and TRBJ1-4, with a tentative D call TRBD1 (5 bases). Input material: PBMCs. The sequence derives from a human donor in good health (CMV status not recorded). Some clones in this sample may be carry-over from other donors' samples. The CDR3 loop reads CASSFSRAHEKLFF. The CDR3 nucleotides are TGTGCCAGCAGCTTTTCCAGGGCCCATGAAAAACTGTTTTTT. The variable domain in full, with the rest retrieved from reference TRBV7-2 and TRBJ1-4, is GAGVSQSPSNKVTEKGKDVELRCDPISGHTALYWYRQSLGQGLEFLIYFQGNSAPDKSGLPSDRFSAERTGGSVSTLTIQRTQQEDSAVYLCASSFSRAHEKLFFGSGTQLSVL.